This T cell receptor beta chain was identified in a study of T cells after yellow fever vaccination. Study-wide results and limits: Reappearance after the booster was observed for most primary-vaccination clones (96% CD4, more than 70% CD8).

As concerns this clonotype: Its antigen remains unknown.

It was through 5'RACE template switching that TCR cDNA was made, with a universal primer site and UMIs added. One entry per CDR3 protein, called by TCRdb with MiXCR from the 5' RACE reads. The data contain about 630,000 distinct CDR3 sequences, about 12% of them singletons. The ends lost 1 base at V and 6 bases at J; junction bases unmatched: 5. Looked up from germline, CDR1 is SGHAT and CDR2 is FQNNGV. This CDR3 comprises 14 residues. The rearrangement joins TRBV11-2 to TRBJ2-7; 8 nucleotides line up with TRBD2. This sample comprised PBMCs, obtained on the day of the yellow fever booster vaccination. The receptor was isolated from a man aged 25-45 years who received the YFV17D yellow fever vaccine. The DNA for the CDR3 is TGTGCCAGCAGCTTAGGAGGGCGGGAGGCCGAGCAGTACTTC. Its protein product is CASSLGGREAEQYF.